This TCR beta chain was found in a study of response to subunit inactivated influenza vaccine. TCRdb itself ran the RT-PCR reads through MiXCR, one entry per CDR3 protein. Counted here are hundreds of thousands of distinct CDR3 sequences, less than 20% occurring once; the ten biggest clones make up 11%. Worth noting for this clonotype: What it binds is unknown.

The ends lost 4 bases at V and 3 bases at J; junction bases unmatched: 5. This CDR3 spans 15 amino acids. Germline CDR1 reads SGDLS; CDR2 reads YYNGEE. Broader study findings: It was the authors' suggestion that each seasonal influenza vaccination recruits few new T cells.

The sample in question was PBMCs from blood, obtained approximately 13 days after vaccination. The chain links TRBV9 to TRBJ2-1; TRBD2 matches at 9 bases. This TCR derives from a man aged 45-65 years who received an inactivated influenza vaccine. CDR3 nucleotide sequence: TGTGCCAGCAGCACAGCGGGAGGAGGCTACAATGAGCAGTTCTTC. Translation: CASSTAGGGYNEQFF. Drawing the rest from reference TRBV9 and TRBJ2-1, the complete variable domain is DSGVTQTPKHLITATGQRVTLRCSPRSGDLSVYWYQQSLDQGLQFLIQYYNGEERAKGNILERFSAQQFPDLHSELNLSSLELGDSALYFCASSTAGGGYNEQFFGPGTRLTVL.